The T cell receptor (beta chain) described here comes from a study of cytomegalovirus exposure and HLA in healthy donors. Looked up from germline, CDR1 is SGHVS and CDR2 is FQNEAQ. V trimming: 1 base; J trimming: 0 bases; junction bases outside the gene matches: 2. There are 16 residues in the CDR3. Study-wide results and caveats: Per a later analysis, 18,000 or so TCR beta sequences showed association with HLA alleles at 0.05 false discovery rate.

In regard to this clone: Its antigen is as yet unknown.

The donors, nominally healthy at sampling, likely had unrecorded immune exposures. The PCR was carried out with 60 Vbeta primers and 13 Jbeta primers. The assay was immunoSEQ multiplex PCR, and TCRdb's table has in-frame clones only and misses some. The sample gives 150,000 to 200,000 clones, around 68% of which show up once; approximately 1.5% is in the top ten. This clonotype was sampled from a man aged 50 or older in good health and CMV-seronegative. The V and J genes are TRBV7-8 and TRBJ1-5; 8 bases map to TRBD1. Input material: PBMCs. CDR3: CASSLDRGYSNQPQHF. For the CDR3, the DNA is TGTGCCAGCAGCTTAGACAGGGGGTATAGCAATCAGCCCCAGCATTTT.